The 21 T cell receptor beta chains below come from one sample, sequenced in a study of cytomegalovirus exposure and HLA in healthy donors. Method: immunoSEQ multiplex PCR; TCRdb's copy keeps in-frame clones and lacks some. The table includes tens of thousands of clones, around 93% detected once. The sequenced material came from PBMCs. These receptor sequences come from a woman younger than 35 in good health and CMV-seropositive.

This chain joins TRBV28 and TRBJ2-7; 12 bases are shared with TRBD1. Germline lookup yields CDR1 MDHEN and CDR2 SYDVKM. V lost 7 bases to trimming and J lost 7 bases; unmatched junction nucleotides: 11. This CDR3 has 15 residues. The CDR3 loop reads CASTSSGTGGREQYF. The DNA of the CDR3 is TGTGCCAGCACCTCGTCAGGGACAGGGGGCCGGGAGCAGTACTTC.

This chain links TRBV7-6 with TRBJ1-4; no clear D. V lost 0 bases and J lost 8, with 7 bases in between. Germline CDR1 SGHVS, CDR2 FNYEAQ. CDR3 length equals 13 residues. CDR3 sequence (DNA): TGTGCCAGCAGCTTAGCGTCCGGGGAAAAACTGTTTTTT. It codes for CASSLASGEKLFF.

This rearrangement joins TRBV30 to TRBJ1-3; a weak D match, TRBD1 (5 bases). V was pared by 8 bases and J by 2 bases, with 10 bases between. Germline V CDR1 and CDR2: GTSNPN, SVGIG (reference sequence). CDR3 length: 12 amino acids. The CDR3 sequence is CARMGPGNTIYF. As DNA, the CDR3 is TGTGCCCGAATGGGGCCTGGAAACACCATATATTTT. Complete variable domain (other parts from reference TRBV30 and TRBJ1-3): SQTIHQWPATLVQPVGSPLSLECTVEGTSNPNLYWYRQAAGRGLQLLFYSVGIGQISSEVPQNLSASRPQDRQFILSSKKLLLSDSGFYLCARMGPGNTIYFGEGSWLTVV.

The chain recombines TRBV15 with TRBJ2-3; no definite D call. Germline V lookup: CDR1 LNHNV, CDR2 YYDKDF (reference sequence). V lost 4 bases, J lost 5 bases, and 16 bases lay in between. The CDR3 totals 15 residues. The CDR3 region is CATSIMSPSGDTQYF. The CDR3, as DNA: TGTGCCACCAGCATCATGAGCCCATCGGGAGATACGCAGTATTTT.

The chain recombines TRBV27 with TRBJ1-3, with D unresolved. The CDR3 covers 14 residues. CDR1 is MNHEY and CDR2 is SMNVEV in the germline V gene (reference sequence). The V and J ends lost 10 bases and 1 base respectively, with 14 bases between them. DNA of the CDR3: TGTGCCACGCGGCAGTCGATATCTGGAAACACCATATATTTT. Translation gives CATRQSISGNTIYF.

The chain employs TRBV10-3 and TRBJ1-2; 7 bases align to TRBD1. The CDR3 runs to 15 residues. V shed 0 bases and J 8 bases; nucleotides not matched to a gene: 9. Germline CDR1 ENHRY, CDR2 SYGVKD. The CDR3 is CAISESVQGMFGYTF. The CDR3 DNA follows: TGTGCCATCAGTGAGTCCGTACAGGGGATGTTCGGCTACACCTTC.

The CDR3 DNA reads as TGTGCCAGCAGCCCAAGACTAGCGGGGGCCTTGGAGCAGTACTTC. As protein: CASSPRLAGALEQYF. The V call is TRBV9, the J call TRBJ2-7; TRBD2 aligns across 12 bases. Germline lookup yields CDR1 SGDLS and CDR2 YYNGEE. With 4 bases clipped from V and 7 bases from J, the junction kept 9 bases outside the gene matches. The CDR3 has 15 amino acids.

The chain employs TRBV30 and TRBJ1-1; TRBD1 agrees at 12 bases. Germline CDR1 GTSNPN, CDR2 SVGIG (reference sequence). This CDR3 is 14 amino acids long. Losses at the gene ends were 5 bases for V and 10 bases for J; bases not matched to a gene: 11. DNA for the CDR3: TGTGCCTGGGTAGCGGGGGGACAGGGGGCAGTAGCTTTCTTT. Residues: CAWVAGGQGAVAFF.

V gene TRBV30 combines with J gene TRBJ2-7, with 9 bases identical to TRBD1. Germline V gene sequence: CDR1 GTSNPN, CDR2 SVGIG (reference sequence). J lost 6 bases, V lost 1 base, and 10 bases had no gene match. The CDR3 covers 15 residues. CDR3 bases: TGTGCCTGGAGTGGGCCGGGACAGGGAAAGGGCGAGCAGTACTTC. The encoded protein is CAWSGPGQGKGEQYF.

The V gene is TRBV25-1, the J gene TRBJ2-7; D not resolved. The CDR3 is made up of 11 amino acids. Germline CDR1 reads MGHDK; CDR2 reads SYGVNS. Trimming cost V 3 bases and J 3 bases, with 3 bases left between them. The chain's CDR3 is CASSDRYEQYF. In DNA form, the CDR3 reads TGTGCCAGCAGTGATCGCTACGAGCAGTACTTC.

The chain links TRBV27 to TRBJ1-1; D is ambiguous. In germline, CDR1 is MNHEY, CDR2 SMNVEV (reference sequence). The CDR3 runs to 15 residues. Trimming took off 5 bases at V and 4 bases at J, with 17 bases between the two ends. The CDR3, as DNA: TGTGCCAGCAGTCTCCAGGCACCCGGCGTCACTGAAGCTTTCTTT. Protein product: CASSLQAPGVTEAFF.

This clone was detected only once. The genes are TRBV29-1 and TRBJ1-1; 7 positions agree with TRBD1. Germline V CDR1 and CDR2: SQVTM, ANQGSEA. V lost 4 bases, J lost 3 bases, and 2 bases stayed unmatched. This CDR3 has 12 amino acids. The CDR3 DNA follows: TGCAGCGTTGGGCAGGGGGACACTGAAGCTTTCTTT. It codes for CSVGQGDTEAFF. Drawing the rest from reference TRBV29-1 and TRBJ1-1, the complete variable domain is SAVISQKPSRDICQRGTSLTIQCQVDSQVTMMFWYRQQPGQSLTLIATANQGSEATYESGFVIDKFPISRPNLTFSTLTVSNMSPEDSSIYLCSVGQGDTEAFFGQGTRLTVV.

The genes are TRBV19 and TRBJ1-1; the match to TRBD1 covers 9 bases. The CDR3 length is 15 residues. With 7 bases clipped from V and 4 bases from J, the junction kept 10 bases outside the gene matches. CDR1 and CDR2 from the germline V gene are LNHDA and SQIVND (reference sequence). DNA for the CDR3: TGTGCCAGTACCTTAGGGACAGGGTCCAGCACTGAAGCTTTCTTT. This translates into CASTLGTGSSTEAFF.

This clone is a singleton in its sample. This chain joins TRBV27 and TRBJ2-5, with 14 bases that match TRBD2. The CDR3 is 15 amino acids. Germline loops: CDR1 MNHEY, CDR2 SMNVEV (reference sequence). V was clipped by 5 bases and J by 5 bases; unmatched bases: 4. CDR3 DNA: TGTGCCAGCAGTATGGGACTAGCGGGAGTTGAGACCCAGTACTTC. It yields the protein CASSMGLAGVETQYF.

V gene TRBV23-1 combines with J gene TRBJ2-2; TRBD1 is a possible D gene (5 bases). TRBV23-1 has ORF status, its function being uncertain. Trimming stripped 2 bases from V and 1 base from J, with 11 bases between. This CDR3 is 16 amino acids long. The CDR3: CASSQMGRENTGELFF. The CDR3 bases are TGCGCCAGCAGTCAAATGGGCAGGGAGAACACCGGGGAGCTGTTTTTT.

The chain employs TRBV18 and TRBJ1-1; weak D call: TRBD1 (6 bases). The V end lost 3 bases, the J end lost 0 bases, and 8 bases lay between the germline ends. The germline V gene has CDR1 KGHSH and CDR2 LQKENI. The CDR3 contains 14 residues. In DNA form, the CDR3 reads TGTGCCAGCTCACCGGGACACATGAACACTGAAGCTTTCTTT. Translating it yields CASSPGHMNTEAFF.

The CDR3 loop reads CASRTSGYTGELFF. The DNA for the CDR3 is TGTGCCAGCAGGACTAGCGGGTACACCGGGGAGCTGTTTTTT. The rearrangement links TRBV11-2 to TRBJ2-2, with 10 bases lining up with TRBD2. Germline CDR1 SGHAT, CDR2 FQNNGV. After removal of 6 bases from V and 3 bases from J, the junction contained 1 base not matched to a gene. The CDR3 length is 14 residues.

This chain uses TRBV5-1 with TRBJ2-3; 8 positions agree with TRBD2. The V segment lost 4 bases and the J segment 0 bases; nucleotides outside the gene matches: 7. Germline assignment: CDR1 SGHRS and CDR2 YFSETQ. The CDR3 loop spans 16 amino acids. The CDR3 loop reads CASSARPSGSTDTQYF. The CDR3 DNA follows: TGCGCCAGCAGCGCGAGACCTAGCGGGAGCACAGATACGCAGTATTTT.

The CDR3, as DNA: TGTGCCTGGAGGCTACCTCCTAACTATGGCTACACCTTC. Its protein is CAWRLPPNYGYTF. This chain uses TRBV30 with TRBJ1-2; D ambiguous. V dropped 3 bases and J dropped 0 bases, with 8 bases sitting between them. The germline V gene has CDR1 GTSNPN and CDR2 SVGIG (reference sequence). This CDR3 contains 13 residues. Looking up the rest from reference TRBV30 and TRBJ1-2 gives the full variable domain: SQTIHQWPATLVQPVGSPLSLECTVEGTSNPNLYWYRQAAGRGLQLLFYSVGIGQISSEVPQNLSASRPQDRQFILSSKKLLLSDSGFYLCAWRLPPNYGYTFGSGTRLTVV.

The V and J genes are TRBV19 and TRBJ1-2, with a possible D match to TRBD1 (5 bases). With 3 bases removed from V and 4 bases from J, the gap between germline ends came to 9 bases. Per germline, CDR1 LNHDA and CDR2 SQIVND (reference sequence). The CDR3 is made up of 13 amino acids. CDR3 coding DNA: TGTGCCAGTAGTATTAGGCAGGGCTATGGCTACACCTTC. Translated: CASSIRQGYGYTF.

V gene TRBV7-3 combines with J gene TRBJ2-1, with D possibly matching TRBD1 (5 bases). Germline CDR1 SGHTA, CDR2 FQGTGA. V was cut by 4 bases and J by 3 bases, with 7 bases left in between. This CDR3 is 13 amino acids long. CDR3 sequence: CASSSDSYNEQFF. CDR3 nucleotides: TGTGCCAGCAGCTCAGACAGCTACAATGAGCAGTTCTTC.